This T cell receptor beta chain was profiled in a study of cytomegalovirus exposure and HLA in healthy donors. Study findings and constraints: Rare TCR sequences dominated, though some public TCRs recurred in many donors. The study listed roughly 150 cytomegalovirus-associated TCR beta chains. Three chains linked to CMV were shown in vitro to be specific for CMV antigens.

Sequenced by immunoSEQ multiplex PCR; TCRdb stores in-frame clones only, minus some. Seen here are about 150,000 clones, just over 85% observed once, and the top ten hold approximately 2%. The germline gives CDR1 SEHNR, CDR2 FQNEAQ (reference sequence). The CDR3 loop spans 17 amino acids. The junction had 12 bases not matched to a gene; V was cut back by 1 base and J by 7 bases. This clone was observed a single time. Its specificity is not known. This clonotype was obtained from a human donor in good health. The chain carries TRBV7-9 and TRBJ1-4, with 7 positions matching TRBD1. Specimen: PBMCs. The CDR3 nucleotides read TGTGCCAGCAGCTTAGGCGGCAACAGGGGTCAGGGTGAAAAACTGTTTTTT. This codes for CASSLGGNRGQGEKLFF.